The sample holds one count of the clone carrying this T cell receptor (beta chain). This sample was taken from a study of blood T cell repertoires in COVID-19. Study details: PBMCs, B-cell-depleted T cells, or T cells provided the cDNA or gDNA that made up the material.

Authors' data handling: Scientists estimated how many nucleated cells there were by amplifying reference gene primers. TCRdb's table, derived via immunoSEQ multiplex PCR, lists solely in-frame clones and lacks some. That table supplies the V and J calls and clone size; D and trimming were determined from the DNA. The sample has around 120,000 clones, about nine tenths seen once. The CDR3 has 15 amino acids. Trimming removed 5 bases from V and 10 bases from J; junction bases left unmatched: 8. Germline CDR1 KGHSH, CDR2 LQKENI. This chain joins TRBV18 and TRBJ1-6; 10 bases line up with TRBD1. The receptor was isolated from a man in his fifties or sixties with active COVID-19. Sequenced input: peripheral blood. CDR3 sequence reads: CASSSTGTGESPLHF. The CDR3 DNA reads TGTGCCAGCTCATCGACCGGGACAGGGGAGTCACCCCTCCACTTT.